The sequence of this T cell receptor beta chain was determined in a study of OX40 agonist ivuxolimab in advanced cancers. Overall study context: Ivuxolimab doses were 0.01, 0.1, 0.3, 1.5, 3 or 10 mg/kg every 2 weeks.

Libraries were prepared by immunoSEQ multiplex PCR; TCRdb keeps only in-frame clonotypes and omits some of them. The sample gives over 50,000 clones, approximately 83% of which show up once; approximately 0.63% is in the top ten. Germline CDR1 and CDR2: SGHNT and YYREEE (reference sequence). This CDR3 has 17 amino acids. The V segment lost 4 bases and the J segment 0 bases; nucleotides outside the gene matches: 7. Concerning this clone: As yet, its antigen is unknown.

The study, taken as a whole, reports: Antigen specificity was not determined for the expanded peripheral T cells.

This receptor was identified in an adult with an advanced solid tumor such as melanoma, head and neck, liver or kidney cancer. The source was CD4+ or CD8+ T cells sorted from blood, collected in a trial of the OX40 agonist ivuxolimab. This sequence joins TRBV5-4 and TRBJ2-6, with 7 bases matching TRBD1. The CDR3 loop is CASSDHRGTSGANVLTF. CDR3 in DNA: TGTGCCAGCAGCGATCACAGGGGTACCTCTGGGGCCAACGTCCTGACTTTC.